The 29 T cell receptor beta chains below all came from one sample that was sequenced in a study of PD-L1 blockade in urothelial cancer. As for time point: pretreatment peripheral blood. Sequencing used immunoSEQ multiplex PCR; TCRdb keeps in-frame clones, though not all of them. The repertoire holds 70,000 to 95,000 clones, more than 80% seen once, with around 0.94% in the top ten. Sequenced here: PBMCs, sampled around atezolizumab (anti-PD-L1) treatment. The source of these receptors is a woman older than 75 with urothelial cancer.

The gene calls are TRBV14 and TRBJ2-2; D gene unclear. The length of the CDR3 is 12 residues. The V gene's germline CDR1 is SGHDN and CDR2 FVKESK. V gave up 7 bases and J gave up 4 bases, with 7 bases separating them. The CDR3 DNA reads TGTGCCAGCACCCCTAGCACCGGGGAGCTGTTTTTT. This encodes CASTPSTGELFF.

The J gene is TRBJ2-7, the V gene TRBV7-6; 10 bases are shared with TRBD2. This CDR3 region has 14 residues. Germline V gene sequence: CDR1 SGHVS, CDR2 FNYEAQ. V lost 5 bases, J lost 7 bases, and 8 bases stayed unmatched. CDR3 loop: CASSPLAGVWEQYF. The CDR3 nucleotides are TGTGCCAGCAGCCCCCTAGCGGGAGTGTGGGAGCAGTACTTC.

This clone has only one observation. V usage is TRBV2 and J usage is TRBJ2-7; TRBD2 might be the D (6 bases). The germline gives CDR1 SNHLY, CDR2 FYNNEI. V was cut by 6 bases and J by 5 bases, with 14 bases left in between. The CDR3 is 13 residues long. The CDR3 DNA follows: TGTGCCAGCAGCCCTGCCCGGAGGGACGAGCAGTACTTC. Its protein is CASSPARRDEQYF.

This chain connects TRBV27 to TRBJ1-1; D is undetermined. The germline V gene has CDR1 MNHEY and CDR2 SMNVEV (reference sequence). V was pared by 0 bases and J by 0 bases, with 14 bases between. The CDR3 contains 17 residues. CDR3 nucleotide sequence: TGTGCCAGCAGTTTATCTTCCGGACTCTCCTTGAACACTGAAGCTTTCTTT. Its translation is CASSLSSGLSLNTEAFF.

The chain couples TRBV6-6 to TRBJ1-1, with a tentative D call TRBD1 (6 bases). CDR1 and CDR2 from the germline V gene are MNHNY and SVGAGI (reference sequence). CDR3 size: 15 residues. Trimming stripped 5 bases from V and 4 bases from J, with 17 bases between. The CDR3 region is CASSLLGGRGTEAFF. The DNA for the CDR3 is TGTGCCAGCAGTCTACTGGGGGGGCGGGGCACTGAAGCTTTCTTT.

The gene calls are TRBV10-3 and TRBJ1-1; 10 bases line up with TRBD1. After removal of 7 bases from V and 4 bases from J, the junction contained 9 bases not matched to a gene. Germline loops: CDR1 ENHRY, CDR2 SYGVKD. CDR3 size: 15 residues. As DNA, the CDR3 is TGTGCCATCACCGGGACAGGGGTTGGAAGCACTGAAGCTTTCTTT. It specifies CAITGTGVGSTEAFF.

This chain links TRBV27 with TRBJ2-3; 7 nucleotides align to TRBD1. J gave up 6 bases and V 6 bases, and 12 bases lay outside the gene matches. The CDR3 consists of 15 residues. Germline CDR1 is MNHEY and CDR2 is SMNVEV (reference sequence). The chain's CDR3 is CASRTRTGPTDTQYF. The CDR3 region has the DNA TGTGCCAGCAGGACCCGGACAGGACCTACTGATACGCAGTATTTT.

This chain links TRBV27 with TRBJ1-1; no definite D call. This CDR3 region has 12 residues. Germline CDR1 MNHEY, CDR2 SMNVEV (reference sequence). V was trimmed by 8 bases and J by 8 bases, leaving 15 bases between them. The CDR3 region has the DNA TGTGCCAGCTATGATCGCGGCTGGGAAGCTTTCTTT. Translation: CASYDRGWEAFF.

The chain has TRBV5-1 and TRBJ2-2; tentative D call: TRBD1 (6 bases). There are 14 residues in the CDR3. Per the germline V gene, CDR1 is SGHRS and CDR2 is YFSETQ. V lost 4 bases and J 7 bases, leaving 14 bases between the germline ends. In DNA form, the CDR3 reads TGCGCCAGCAGCAATGTGGGGGCAGACGGGGAGCTGTTTTTT. Translated: CASSNVGADGELFF.

The rearrangement links TRBV10-3 to TRBJ2-7; 10 nucleotides align to TRBD2. Germline CDR1 and CDR2: ENHRY and SYGVKD. The CDR3 has 14 residues. J was trimmed by 2 bases and V by 10 bases; bases with no gene match: 8. Here the CDR3 DNA reads TGTGCCACCACCCAGCGGGAGGGCCCCTACGAGCAGTACTTC. This gives the protein CATTQREGPYEQYF.

The J gene is TRBJ1-1, the V gene TRBV6-1; 7 nucleotides match TRBD1. The CDR3 spans 14 residues. CDR1 and CDR2 (germline): MNHNS, SASEGT. Trimming at V came to 3 bases and at J to 0 bases, leaving 1 base not matched to a gene. The DNA for the CDR3 is TGTGCCAGCAGTGAGGGACAGATGAACACTGAAGCTTTCTTT. This sequence encodes CASSEGQMNTEAFF.

V and J are TRBV27 and TRBJ2-7, with 9 bases matching TRBD2. CDR3 size: 15 residues. V shed 0 bases and J 4 bases; nucleotides not matched to a gene: 4. The V gene's germline CDR1 is MNHEY and CDR2 SMNVEV (reference sequence). CDR3 sequence: CASSLSSGSSYEQYF. The CDR3 bases are TGTGCCAGCAGTTTATCTAGCGGGAGTTCGTACGAGCAGTACTTC.

The V call is TRBV27, the J call TRBJ1-1, with 8 bases fitting TRBD1. This CDR3 is 14 amino acids long. The V and J ends lost 7 bases and 4 bases, in that order; junction bases with no gene match: 8. Looked up from germline, CDR1 is MNHEY and CDR2 is SMNVEV (reference sequence). Here the CDR3 reads CASTPMDRATEAFF. CDR3 bases: TGTGCCAGCACCCCGATGGACAGGGCCACTGAAGCTTTCTTT.

This clone was picked up one time. V gene TRBV10-3 combines with J gene TRBJ2-5, with 7 bases matching TRBD2. This CDR3 is 18 amino acids long. From germline, CDR1 is ENHRY and CDR2 SYGVKD. V dropped 0 bases and J dropped 1; count of bases not matched to a gene: 11. CDR3 in amino acids: CAISESGGRGQPQETQYF. CDR3 bases: TGTGCCATCAGTGAGTCGGGGGGGAGAGGACAACCCCAAGAGACCCAGTACTTC.

The gene calls are TRBV30 and TRBJ1-1; D is uncertain. Germline values: CDR1 GTSNPN, CDR2 SVGIG (reference sequence). This CDR3 is built from 13 residues. Trimming left V 2 bases short and J 5 bases short, with 12 bases between. CDR3 DNA sequence: TGTGCCTGGAGTAAGTCAATCGGGACTGAAGCTTTCTTT. Translated: CAWSKSIGTEAFF.

V gene TRBV19 combines with J gene TRBJ1-5, with TRBD1 identical over 7 bases. The CDR3 spans 15 residues. Germline V gene data show CDR1 as LNHDA and CDR2 as SQIVND (reference sequence). Trimming cost V 5 bases and J 7 bases; bases outside gene matches: 11. The DNA for the CDR3 is TGTGCCAGTAGTTCAATACTTGCAGGGGGACAGCCCCAGCATTTT. It yields the protein CASSSILAGGQPQHF.

This clone came up once. This chain uses TRBV7-9 with TRBJ2-7; 9 positions match TRBD1. The CDR3 covers 13 residues. Germline V lookup: CDR1 SEHNR, CDR2 FQNEAQ (reference sequence). V lost 6 bases to trimming and J lost 4 bases; unmatched junction nucleotides: 4. In nucleotides, the CDR3 is TGTGCCAGCAGGGGACAGGGCGGGTACGAGCAGTACTTC. It yields the protein CASRGQGGYEQYF.

The genes are TRBV28 and TRBJ2-1, with 10 bases identical to TRBD2. This CDR3 has 15 amino acids. J was trimmed by 6 bases and V by 4 bases; bases with no gene match: 6. The germline gives CDR1 MDHEN, CDR2 SYDVKM. CDR3 residues: CASSSSGGGLNEQFF. DNA for the CDR3: TGTGCCAGCAGTTCCAGCGGGGGGGGGCTCAATGAGCAGTTCTTC.

A remark on this clone: This sample also contains other DNA sequences that code for the same CDR3. The chain joins TRBV9 to TRBJ2-2; tentatively, D is TRBD2 (5 bases). Trimming took 0 bases from V and 5 from J, leaving 5 bases between them. Germline V gene lookup returns CDR1 SGDLS and CDR2 YYNGEE. This CDR3 has 13 residues. CDR3 in amino acids: CASSVAGTGELFF. Written as DNA, the CDR3 is TGTGCCAGCAGCGTAGCGGGGACCGGGGAGCTGTTTTTT. The full variable domain, completed using reference TRBV9 and TRBJ2-2, is DSGVTQTPKHLITATGQRVTLRCSPRSGDLSVYWYQQSLDQGLQFLIQYYNGEERAKGNILERFSAQQFPDLHSELNLSSLELGDSALYFCASSVAGTGELFFGEGSRLTVL.

The chain uses TRBV19 and TRBJ1-4, with D possibly being TRBD1 (5 bases). Trimming took 6 bases from V and 1 from J, leaving 12 bases between them. CDR1 LNHDA and CDR2 SQIVND come from the germline V gene (reference sequence). The CDR3 loop spans 15 amino acids. Here the CDR3 reads CASSKGFGTNEKLFF. The CDR3 DNA is TGTGCCAGTAGCAAGGGGTTCGGAACTAATGAAAAACTGTTTTTT. Filled out from reference TRBV19 and TRBJ1-4, the complete variable domain reads DGGITQSPKYLFRKEGQNVTLSCEQNLNHDAMYWYRQDPGQGLRLIYYSQIVNDFQKGDIAEGYSVSREKKESFPLTVTSAQKNPTAFYLCASSKGFGTNEKLFFGSGTQLSVL.

The table lists this clone with a count of one. The chain employs TRBV7-8 and TRBJ2-7, with TRBD2 identical over 12 bases. CDR3 size: 15 residues. Germline V lookup: CDR1 SGHVS, CDR2 FQNEAQ. The junction had 5 bases not matched to a gene; V was cut back by 1 base and J by 7 bases. CDR3 region: CASSLGLAGEREQYF. CDR3 in DNA: TGTGCCAGCAGCTTAGGACTAGCGGGAGAAAGGGAGCAGTACTTC.

A single count supports this clone. V and J are TRBV23-1 and TRBJ2-6; the D gene is possibly TRBD2 (5 bases). TRBV23-1 is given ORF status, its function remaining uncertain. The CDR3 consists of 20 residues. V was cut by 0 bases and J by 0 bases, with 18 bases left in between. DNA of the CDR3: TGCGCCAGCAGTCAATCTTCCGGGGAAGCCGTCCCCTCTGGGGCCAACGTCCTGACTTTC. This codes for CASSQSSGEAVPSGANVLTF.

The V call is TRBV6-6, the J call TRBJ2-7; 8 bases match TRBD2. V lost 6 bases to trimming and J lost 6 bases; unmatched junction nucleotides: 7. The CDR3 is 13 residues long. CDR1 and CDR2 from the germline V gene are MNHNY and SVGAGI (reference sequence). The DNA of the CDR3 is TGTGCCAGCAGCCTCTTACTAGCGGCCGAGCAGTACTTC. Protein: CASSLLLAAEQYF.

CDR3 in amino acids: CASTETGSGNTIYF. In nucleotides, the CDR3 is TGTGCCAGCACCGAGACGGGGTCTGGAAACACCATATATTTT. The rearrangement uses TRBV7-9 and TRBJ1-3; D gene unclear. V was cut by 7 bases and J by 1 base, with 11 bases left in between. From germline, CDR1 is SEHNR and CDR2 FQNEAQ (reference sequence). The CDR3 sequence is 14 residues long.

The chain couples TRBV5-6 to TRBJ2-3, with a tentative D call TRBD2 (6 bases). V lost 2 bases, J lost 0 bases, and 10 bases lay in between. The CDR3 totals 15 residues. Germline V gives CDR1 SGHDT, CDR2 YYEEEE. For the CDR3, the DNA is TGTGCCAGCAGCTTTTACGGGAGTAGCACAGATACGCAGTATTTT. This translates into CASSFYGSSTDTQYF.

This clone was seen more than once but under ten times. The chain carries TRBV18 and TRBJ1-5; no definite D call. The CDR3 is 15 amino acids. The germline CDR1 and CDR2 sequences are KGHSH and LQKENI. Trimming removed 1 base from V and 0 bases from J, with 7 bases in between. The CDR3 loop is CASSPQRSSNQPQHF. DNA of the CDR3: TGTGCCAGCTCACCACAGAGAAGTAGCAATCAGCCCCAGCATTTT.

The chain couples TRBV4-1 to TRBJ2-7, with 9 nucleotides matching TRBD2. After removal of 4 bases from V and 1 base from J, the junction contained 8 bases not matched to a gene. The CDR3 contains 16 residues. Germline assignment: CDR1 MGHRA and CDR2 YSYEKL. CDR3 protein: CASSRQLLAGSYEQYF. CDR3 DNA sequence: TGCGCCAGCAGCCGGCAGCTACTAGCGGGTTCCTACGAGCAGTACTTC.

This chain joins TRBV18 and TRBJ1-1; a possible D gene is TRBD1 (5 bases). V was clipped by 4 bases and J by 0 bases, with 18 bases between them. From germline, CDR1 is KGHSH and CDR2 LQKENI. CDR3 size: 17 residues. CDR3 region: CASSHLEIDSLNTEAFF. CDR3 DNA sequence: TGTGCCAGCTCACACCTCGAAATCGACAGCTTGAACACTGAAGCTTTCTTT.

The V and J genes are TRBV18 and TRBJ2-2; D is perhaps TRBD1 (6 bases). Per germline, CDR1 KGHSH and CDR2 LQKENI. V lost 4 bases to trimming and J lost 1 base, with 7 bases between them. The CDR3 runs to 14 residues. CDR3 in amino acids: CASSLDRNTGELFF. CDR3 nucleotides: TGTGCCAGCTCACTGGACAGGAACACCGGGGAGCTGTTTTTT.